Listed here are 30 T cell receptor beta chains from one sample, sequenced in a study of shared clonotypes between healthy human individuals. Using immunoSEQ multiplex PCR, the repertoire was profiled, and TCRdb retains in-frame clones only, with some absent. The sample lists around 940,000 clones; 70% to 85% were seen once. Sequenced input: memory CD4+ T cells sorted from blood. Subset denoted: CD45RA-negative fraction. Every receptor here comes from a man aged 18-30 years in good health.

Turning to this clone: Other DNA sequences of this sample code for an identical CDR3. The rearrangement links TRBV18 to TRBJ2-3; D is unresolved. The germline V and J ends were trimmed by 0 bases and 4 bases, with 5 bases remaining between them. This CDR3 has 13 amino acids. Germline CDR1 KGHSH, CDR2 LQKENI. The CDR3 is CASSPPSADTQYF. The CDR3 region has the DNA TGTGCCAGCTCACCACCTTCGGCAGATACGCAGTATTTT.

This sequence joins TRBV7-2 and TRBJ1-2, with TRBD1 matching over 11 bases. Germline V gene lookup returns CDR1 SGHTA and CDR2 FQGNSA. V shed 10 bases, J shed 4 bases, and the junction held 17 bases outside the gene matches. The CDR3 is 17 residues long. CDR3 bases: TGTGCCATCCCTAGCTTTAGGACAGGGGGCACCTCCTATGGCTACACCTTC. The encoded protein is CAIPSFRTGGTSYGYTF.

This chain links TRBV14 with TRBJ2-7, with 7 bases aligning to TRBD1. Trimming at V came to 4 bases and at J to 3 bases, leaving 6 bases not matched to a gene. Germline V lookup: CDR1 SGHDN, CDR2 FVKESK. This CDR3 contains 14 residues. This chain's CDR3 is CASSPSGQYYEQYF. For the CDR3, the DNA is TGTGCCAGCAGCCCCTCGGGACAGTACTACGAGCAGTACTTC.

The chain combines TRBV27 with TRBJ2-3, with 10 positions matching TRBD2. V gave up 2 bases and J gave up 2 bases; unmatched junction bases: 13. This CDR3 spans 19 amino acids. Germline CDR1 and CDR2: MNHEY and SMNVEV (reference sequence). CDR3 protein: CASSLRGSGTSANTDTQYF. The CDR3 DNA follows: TGTGCCAGCAGTTTAAGGGGCTCCGGGACTAGCGCTAACACAGATACGCAGTATTTT.

For the CDR3, the DNA is TGCGCCAGCAGTGGGGGAATAGGGGAAAAACTGTTTTTT. This translates into CASSGGIGEKLFF. The gene calls are TRBV10-2 and TRBJ1-4; no reliable D call. With 4 bases removed from V and 8 bases from J, the gap between germline ends came to 11 bases. Germline V lookup: CDR1 WSHSY, CDR2 SAAADI. The CDR3 has 13 residues.

The chain is built from TRBV18 and TRBJ1-1; no firm D call. The ends were cut back, 5 bases at V and 1 base at J, with 8 bases in the middle. CDR1 KGHSH and CDR2 LQKENI come from the germline V gene. The CDR3 loop spans 13 amino acids. The CDR3 sequence is CASSSQPNTEAFF. Written as DNA, the CDR3 is TGTGCCAGCTCATCCCAACCGAACACTGAAGCTTTCTTT.

This chain links TRBV19 with TRBJ2-1; 10 positions match TRBD2. The germline V gene encodes CDR1 LNHDA and CDR2 SQIVND (reference sequence). The J segment lost 5 bases and the V segment lost 10 bases, leaving 8 bases of the junction unmatched. This CDR3 contains 14 residues. The CDR3 reads CATRAGGLNNEQFF. CDR3 DNA sequence: TGTGCCACCCGAGCGGGGGGGCTTAACAATGAGCAGTTCTTC.

The chain uses TRBV7-2 and TRBJ1-2, with no clear D. This CDR3 region has 17 residues. The germline V and J ends were trimmed by 5 bases and 2 bases, with 21 bases remaining between them. Germline values: CDR1 SGHTA, CDR2 FQGNSA. The CDR3 loop is CASSPLSGSGRNYGYTF. Here the CDR3 DNA reads TGTGCCAGCAGCCCACTTAGCGGCAGCGGAAGAAACTATGGCTACACCTTC.

This clone was picked up a small number of times. The J gene is TRBJ1-6, the V gene TRBV27; D is unclear. V gave up 6 bases and J gave up 3 bases, with 6 bases separating them. CDR1 MNHEY and CDR2 SMNVEV come from the germline V gene (reference sequence). The CDR3 totals 13 residues. CDR3 amino acids: CASRDFYNSPLHF. In DNA, the CDR3 is TGTGCCAGCAGGGATTTCTATAATTCACCCCTCCACTTT.

The chain couples TRBV25-1 to TRBJ2-5; 8 bases match TRBD1. This CDR3 region has 14 residues. The V and J ends lost 2 bases and 4 bases, in that order; junction bases with no gene match: 3. Germline V lookup: CDR1 MGHDK, CDR2 SYGVNS. The CDR3 protein is CASSETGGRETQYF. CDR3 in DNA: TGTGCCAGCAGTGAAACAGGGGGGAGAGAGACCCAGTACTTC.

The chain employs TRBV23-1 and TRBJ1-6; D gene unclear. TRBV23-1 is filed as an ORF, its function uncertain. With 4 bases removed from V and 8 bases from J, the gap between germline ends came to 15 bases. The CDR3 covers 15 residues. In nucleotides, the CDR3 is TGCGCCAGCAGTCCAGCCGGGTCGGTGGATTCACCCCTCCACTTT. This codes for CASSPAGSVDSPLHF.

The rearrangement joins TRBV5-1 to TRBJ2-1; a possible D gene is TRBD1 (6 bases). The CDR3 consists of 15 residues. The V and J ends lost 0 bases and 4 bases respectively, with 11 bases between them. Germline V CDR1 and CDR2: SGHRS, YFSETQ. The CDR3 sequence: CASSLEGHSYNEQFF. CDR3 sequence (DNA): TGCGCCAGCAGCTTGGAGGGACACTCATACAATGAGCAGTTCTTC.

The gene calls are TRBV4-3 and TRBJ1-4, with TRBD1 as a possible D gene (5 bases). From germline, CDR1 is LGHNA and CDR2 YSLEER. V lost 0 bases, J lost 3 bases, and 14 bases lay in between. This CDR3 is 17 amino acids long. The CDR3 nucleotides are TGCGCCAGCAGCCAAGATCGGGAGGGGACGCCTAATGAAAAACTGTTTTTT. It is translated as CASSQDREGTPNEKLFF.

This chain uses TRBV5-1 with TRBJ1-2; 8 nucleotides match TRBD1. Trimming at V came to 0 bases and at J to 4 bases, leaving 5 bases not matched to a gene. CDR1 and CDR2 from the germline V gene are SGHRS and YFSETQ. The CDR3 is 15 residues long. The CDR3 region is CASSLEPGGGYGYTF. Written as DNA, the CDR3 is TGCGCCAGCAGCTTGGAACCAGGGGGCGGCTATGGCTACACCTTC.

V usage is TRBV11-3 and J usage is TRBJ2-3, with TRBD2 matching over 7 bases. The V segment lost 8 bases and the J segment 1 base; nucleotides outside the gene matches: 9. Germline V CDR1 and CDR2: SGHNT, YENEEA. This CDR3 is 15 amino acids long. DNA for the CDR3: TGTGCCAGCTCTTCTACGGGAGGTGGCACAGATACGCAGTATTTT. It encodes CASSSTGGGTDTQYF. Full variable domain (rest looked up from reference TRBV11-3 and TRBJ2-3): EAGVVQSPRYKIIEKKQPVAFWCNPISGHNTLYWYLQNLGQGPELLIRYENEEAVDDSQLPKDRFSAERLKGVDSTLKIQPAELGDSAVYLCASSSTGGGTDTQYFGPGTRLTVL.

In this sample, this clone turned up a few times. The chain couples TRBV30 to TRBJ2-1; possible D gene TRBD2, 6 bases. Germline CDR1 and CDR2: GTSNPN and SVGIG (reference sequence). With 3 bases removed from V and 0 bases from J, the gap between germline ends came to 18 bases. The CDR3 totals 17 residues. The CDR3, as DNA: TGTGCCTGGAGGCCCTCTCTAGCGATGAGCTCCTACAATGAGCAGTTCTTC. Its translation: CAWRPSLAMSSYNEQFF.

The rearrangement uses TRBV27 and TRBJ2-7; D might be TRBD2 (6 bases). V lost 2 bases and J lost 6, with 14 bases in between. CDR1 is MNHEY and CDR2 is SMNVEV in the germline V gene (reference sequence). The CDR3 consists of 14 residues. The CDR3 sequence: CASSLDGGLSEQYF. CDR3 in DNA: TGTGCCAGCAGTTTAGATGGGGGACTTTCCGAGCAGTACTTC.

This clone appeared a single time. This CDR3 is CASRPHQNTGELFF. The CDR3 nucleotides are TGTGCCAGCAGACCCCACCAGAACACCGGGGAGCTGTTTTTT. The chain carries TRBV27 and TRBJ2-2, with D uncertain. CDR3 length: 14 amino acids. Trimming took 6 bases from V and 1 from J, leaving 9 bases between them. The germline V gene has CDR1 MNHEY and CDR2 SMNVEV (reference sequence).

V gene TRBV7-2 combines with J gene TRBJ2-1; D is possibly TRBD2 (5 bases). Germline-derived CDR1 and CDR2 are SGHTA and FQGNSA. V was cut by 5 bases and J by 4 bases, with 12 bases left in between. The CDR3 spans 14 residues. Written as DNA, the CDR3 is TGTGCCAGCAGCATGGGTCGGGATTACAATGAGCAGTTCTTC. The encoded protein is CASSMGRDYNEQFF.

The rearrangement uses TRBV7-8 and TRBJ2-1; 9 nucleotides align to TRBD1. J lost 5 bases, V lost 7 bases, and 9 bases had no gene match. Germline lookup yields CDR1 SGHVS and CDR2 FQNEAQ. The CDR3 is made up of 15 amino acids. CDR3 sequence (DNA): TGTGCCAGCAACCCCCTGGGACAGGGAAACAATGAGCAGTTCTTC. It codes for CASNPLGQGNNEQFF.

This clone was seen more than once but under ten times. The J gene is TRBJ1-5, the V gene TRBV19, with unresolved D. Germline values: CDR1 LNHDA, CDR2 SQIVND (reference sequence). Trimming took off 5 bases at V and 6 bases at J, with 11 bases between the two ends. This CDR3 spans 13 amino acids. CDR3 DNA sequence: TGTGCCAGTAGTCGGGAAGCTCTTCAGCCCCAGCATTTT. Translation: CASSREALQPQHF.

J is TRBJ2-1 and V is TRBV7-9; 11 bases map to TRBD2. V trimming: 0 bases; J trimming: 6 bases; junction bases outside the gene matches: 1. The germline gives CDR1 SEHNR, CDR2 FQNEAQ (reference sequence). The CDR3 has 15 residues. CDR3 nucleotide sequence: TGTGCCAGCAGCTTAGCGACTAGCGGGGCCAATGAGCAGTTCTTC. Its translation: CASSLATSGANEQFF.

The chain links TRBV28 to TRBJ2-1, with D hard to call. The CDR3 sequence is 12 residues long. Germline-derived CDR1 and CDR2 are MDHEN and SYDVKM. Between the trimmed V and J ends, which lost 3 bases and 9 bases, there was a span of 9 bases. The CDR3 nucleotides read TGTGCCAGCAGTTTTAAGCCCACTGAGCAGTTCTTC. The encoded protein is CASSFKPTEQFF.

This clone appeared a single time. The chain links TRBV19 to TRBJ2-1; D is unclear. Germline-derived CDR1 and CDR2 are LNHDA and SQIVND (reference sequence). V lost 6 bases and J 0 bases, leaving 9 bases between the germline ends. This CDR3 spans 14 amino acids. CDR3 protein: CASRVLGSYNEQFF. CDR3 DNA sequence: TGTGCCAGTAGGGTGCTAGGCTCCTACAATGAGCAGTTCTTC.

This chain links TRBV4-2 with TRBJ2-7; perhaps TRBD1 as D (6 bases). Per the germline V gene, CDR1 is LGHNA and CDR2 is YNFKEQ. Trimming shortened V by 0 bases and J by 2 bases, and 17 bases separated the two germline ends. The CDR3 runs 17 residues. This chain's CDR3 is CASSQDSDRLGPYEQYF. The CDR3 DNA sequence: TGTGCCAGCAGCCAAGATTCCGACAGGCTAGGACCCTACGAGCAGTACTTC.

This chain connects TRBV10-1 to TRBJ2-7; D possibly corresponds to TRBD1 (6 bases). The CDR3 is made up of 12 amino acids. Germline CDR1 WNHNN, CDR2 SYGVQD (reference sequence). Trimming took off 4 bases at V and 8 bases at J, with 12 bases between the two ends. CDR3 in amino acids: CASSGQGLKQYF. The CDR3 DNA sequence: TGCGCCAGCAGTGGGCAGGGGTTAAAGCAGTACTTC.

The chain recombines TRBV6-5 with TRBJ1-1; possible D gene TRBD1, 6 bases. Germline loops: CDR1 MNHEY, CDR2 SVGAGI. There are 15 residues in the CDR3. With 5 bases removed from V and 0 bases from J, the gap between germline ends came to 13 bases. CDR3 sequence: CASSISGVLNTEAFF. CDR3 DNA: TGTGCCAGCAGTATCTCAGGGGTACTGAACACTGAAGCTTTCTTT.

The chain joins TRBV28 to TRBJ2-1, with D possibly matching TRBD2 (6 bases). From germline, CDR1 is MDHEN and CDR2 SYDVKM. The CDR3 contains 11 residues. The CDR3 nucleotides read TGTGGCTATTTGCGGGGCGGTGAGCAGTTCTTC. It codes for CGYLRGGEQFF.

The chain is built from TRBV5-1 and TRBJ2-1, with D possibly matching TRBD1 (5 bases). CDR3 size: 14 residues. Germline V lookup: CDR1 SGHRS, CDR2 YFSETQ. V gave up 4 bases and J gave up 8 bases, with 16 bases separating them. The DNA for the CDR3 is TGCGCCAGCAGCCCCCCCGTCAGGGCGCATGAGCAGTTCTTC. It codes for CASSPPVRAHEQFF. The full variable domain, rest sourced from reference TRBV5-1 and TRBJ2-1, is KAGVTQTPRYLIKTRGQQVTLSCSPISGHRSVSWYQQTPGQGLQFLFEYFSETQRNKGNFPGRFSGRQFSNSRSEMNVSTLELGDSALYLCASSPPVRAHEQFFGPGTRLTVL.

The rearrangement links TRBV28 to TRBJ1-2; 7 positions match TRBD1. The junction had 9 bases not matched to a gene; V was cut back by 7 bases and J by 1 base. Germline lookup yields CDR1 MDHEN and CDR2 SYDVKM. CDR3 length equals 15 residues. The CDR3 is CASTTPDRFNYGYTF. The DNA for the CDR3 is TGTGCCAGCACGACACCGGACAGGTTTAACTATGGCTACACCTTC.